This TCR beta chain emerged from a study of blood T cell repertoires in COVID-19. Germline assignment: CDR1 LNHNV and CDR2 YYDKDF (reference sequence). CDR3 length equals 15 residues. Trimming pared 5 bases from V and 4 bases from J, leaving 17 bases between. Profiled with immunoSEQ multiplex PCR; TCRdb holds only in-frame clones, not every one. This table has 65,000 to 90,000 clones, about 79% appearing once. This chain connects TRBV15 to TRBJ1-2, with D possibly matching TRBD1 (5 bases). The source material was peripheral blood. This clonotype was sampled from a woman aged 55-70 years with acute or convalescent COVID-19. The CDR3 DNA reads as TGTGCCACCAGCCCAGTAGGCAGGGAGGGCTATGGCTACACCTTC. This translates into CATSPVGREGYGYTF.